Following are 30 T cell receptor beta chains from one sample sequenced in a study of vaccination and CD4 T cells after COVID-19. TCRdb reprocessed the PCR reads via MiXCR and lists one record per CDR3 protein. The sample has about 21,000 distinct CDR3 sequences, under 60% seen once; the top ten hold roughly 0.9%. The input for sequencing was CD4+ T cells from blood, taken before SARS-CoV-2 vaccination. The source of these receptors is a human donor who had recovered from COVID-19.

This clonotype was counted only a few times. The chain uses TRBV7-9 and TRBJ1-2; perhaps TRBD1 as D (6 bases). CDR1 SEHNR and CDR2 FQNEAQ come from the germline V gene (reference sequence). V was pared by 4 bases and J by 5 bases, with 17 bases between. The CDR3 contains 15 residues. The CDR3 DNA is TGTGCCAGCAGCTGGGGAGGCAGGGACAATTATGGCTACACCTTC. This translates into CASSWGGRDNYGYTF.

This clonotype has only a few counts. The rearrangement joins TRBV6-1 to TRBJ1-5; D may be TRBD1 (5 bases). The CDR3 runs to 13 residues. The V end was cut by 1 base, the J end by 7 bases, with 8 bases between. CDR1 is MNHNS and CDR2 is SASEGT in the germline V gene. CDR3 protein: CASSEEGTQPQHF. The CDR3 DNA reads TGTGCCAGCAGTGAAGAGGGGACGCAGCCCCAGCATTTT.

This clonotype was seen only a few times. This sequence joins TRBV27 and TRBJ2-2; no firm D call. CDR1 is MNHEY, CDR2 SMNVEV, per germline (reference sequence). The CDR3 is 13 amino acids. Trimming pared 6 bases from V and 7 bases from J, leaving 12 bases between. DNA of the CDR3: TGTGCCAGCAGCCCGTGGGGTAGCGGGGAGCTGTTTTTT. It is translated as CASSPWGSGELFF.

The chain combines TRBV20-1 with TRBJ1-6, with D tentatively TRBD1 (5 bases). CDR1 DFQATT and CDR2 SNEGSKA come from the germline V gene (reference sequence). This CDR3 comprises 13 residues. Trimming stripped 4 bases from V and 7 bases from J, with 11 bases between. CDR3 DNA: TGCAGTGCTATGGGGGACCGGAATTCACCCCTCCACTTT. Translating gives CSAMGDRNSPLHF.

The V gene is TRBV27, the J gene TRBJ1-4; TRBD1 is a possible D gene (6 bases). Trimming cost V 8 bases and J 0 bases, with 19 bases left between them. The CDR3 spans 17 residues. The germline V gene encodes CDR1 MNHEY and CDR2 SMNVEV (reference sequence). Written as DNA, the CDR3 is TGTGCCAGCGCCGGGACAACCGGTGGGGCAACTAATGAAAAACTGTTTTTT. Its translation is CASAGTTGGATNEKLFF.

The chain uses TRBV11-2 and TRBJ1-1; 7 nucleotides match TRBD1. The CDR3 sequence is 14 residues long. Germline CDR1 and CDR2: SGHAT and FQNNGV. V gave up 5 bases and J gave up 1 base; unmatched junction bases: 4. In DNA form, the CDR3 reads TGTGCCAGCAGCCTGACAGGGACGAACACTGAAGCTTTCTTT. Translated: CASSLTGTNTEAFF.

V gene TRBV20-1 combines with J gene TRBJ2-3, with TRBD2 identical over 7 bases. Looked up from germline, CDR1 is DFQATT and CDR2 is SNEGSKA (reference sequence). This CDR3 contains 13 residues. The J segment lost 4 bases and the V segment lost 0 bases, leaving 1 base of the junction unmatched. The CDR3: CSARDAGADTQYF. The CDR3 DNA reads as TGCAGTGCTAGAGATGCGGGGGCAGATACGCAGTATTTT.

The rearrangement links TRBV7-9 to TRBJ2-1, with 8 nucleotides matching TRBD2. The length of the CDR3 is 12 residues. CDR1 is SEHNR and CDR2 is FQNEAQ in the germline V gene (reference sequence). V shed 5 bases, J shed 6 bases, and the junction held 0 bases outside the gene matches. CDR3 nucleotides: TGTGCCAGCAGCCGGGAGGGCAATGAGCAGTTCTTC. Translating gives CASSREGNEQFF.

Only a few counts were recorded for this clonotype. The chain joins TRBV6-1 to TRBJ2-5; D call uncertain. The CDR3 length is 16 residues. V lost 0 bases and J lost 5, with 16 bases in between. Germline CDR1 and CDR2: MNHNS and SASEGT. The DNA for the CDR3 is TGTGCCAGCAGTGAAGCCGGTTGGGCCGAACGGGAGACCCAGTACTTC. Amino acids: CASSEAGWAERETQYF.

The V gene is TRBV19, the J gene TRBJ2-1; tentative D call: TRBD1 (6 bases). Trimming cost V 8 bases and J 2 bases, with 10 bases left between them. Germline CDR1 LNHDA, CDR2 SQIVND (reference sequence). This CDR3 is built from 13 residues. The CDR3 reads CASGGETYNEQFF. The CDR3 DNA follows: TGTGCCAGTGGGGGCGAGACCTACAATGAGCAGTTCTTC.

The chain couples TRBV28 to TRBJ1-1; D is perhaps TRBD1 (6 bases). The CDR3 totals 13 residues. Germline values: CDR1 MDHEN, CDR2 SYDVKM. Trimming stripped 8 bases from V and 6 bases from J, with 16 bases between. The CDR3 nucleotides read TGTGCCAGCCGTCCTGGGGGGCGGCCTGAAGCTTTCTTT. It codes for CASRPGGRPEAFF.

CDR3 in DNA: TGTGCCAGCTCACCCCCGTCAGCTCGCGAGCAGTACTTC. Its protein product is CASSPPSAREQYF. The V gene is TRBV18, the J gene TRBJ2-7; D not certain. This CDR3 has 13 amino acids. Trimming cost V 3 bases and J 6 bases, with 12 bases left between them. Per germline, CDR1 KGHSH and CDR2 LQKENI.

V usage is TRBV7-3 and J usage is TRBJ2-3; 7 nucleotides line up with TRBD1. With V trimmed by 5 bases and J by 2 bases, 4 bases remained unmatched. CDR3 length: 14 residues. Germline CDR1 is SGHTA and CDR2 is FQGTGA. In DNA, the CDR3 is TGTGCCAGCAGCCCGACAGGGCCCACAGATACGCAGTATTTT. It specifies CASSPTGPTDTQYF.

The chain uses TRBV10-3 and TRBJ2-3; TRBD2 might be the D (7 bases). The CDR3 covers 14 residues. The germline V gene has CDR1 ENHRY and CDR2 SYGVKD. V shed 8 bases and J shed 2 bases, with 14 bases lying between them. CDR3 DNA: TGTGCCATCGGGGGGGACACAAACACAGATACGCAGTATTTT. Its translation: CAIGGDTNTDTQYF.

The V gene is TRBV19, the J gene TRBJ1-5, with D perhaps TRBD1 (5 bases). Trimming stripped 3 bases from V and 1 base from J, with 10 bases between. This CDR3 is 15 amino acids long. Germline V gives CDR1 LNHDA, CDR2 SQIVND (reference sequence). The CDR3 protein is CASSIERGSNQPQHF. CDR3 nucleotides: TGTGCCAGTAGTATTGAGCGGGGGAGCAATCAGCCCCAGCATTTT.

The chain employs TRBV5-4 and TRBJ2-7, with 14 bases aligning to TRBD2. This CDR3 has 15 amino acids. Germline V lookup: CDR1 SGHNT, CDR2 YYREEE (reference sequence). Unmatched junction bases numbered 3, after V lost 4 bases and J lost 3 bases. The CDR3 nucleotides are TGTGCCAGCAGCATGGGACTAGCGGGAGACTACGAGCAGTACTTC. Translating gives CASSMGLAGDYEQYF.

The chain uses TRBV11-2 and TRBJ1-1; weak D call: TRBD1 (5 bases). The CDR3 consists of 13 residues. V gave up 4 bases and J gave up 1 base, with 7 bases separating them. The germline V gene encodes CDR1 SGHAT and CDR2 FQNNGV. The CDR3 sequence is CASSSQGNTEAFF. As DNA, the CDR3 is TGTGCCAGCAGCTCCCAGGGGAACACTGAAGCTTTCTTT.

The CDR3 DNA follows: TGCAGTGCATCCGGCACAGATACGCAGTATTTT. Its translation is CSASGTDTQYF. The rearrangement links TRBV20-1 to TRBJ2-3; D remains ambiguous. V was shortened by 6 bases and J by 1 base, with 5 bases between the two germline ends. This CDR3 spans 11 amino acids. CDR1 DFQATT and CDR2 SNEGSKA come from the germline V gene (reference sequence).

The sample holds one count of this clonotype. The rearrangement uses TRBV5-1 and TRBJ1-1; possible D gene TRBD1, 5 bases. Deletions cut 7 bases from V and 1 base from J, with 14 bases between. This CDR3 is 14 amino acids long. Germline CDR1 and CDR2: SGHRS and YFSETQ. The CDR3 coding sequence is TGCGCCAGCTCGGGGGAGCCTGCGAACACTGAAGCTTTCTTT. Translation gives CASSGEPANTEAFF.

The CDR3 loop is CASSLQGPSGNTIYF. The CDR3 DNA is TGTGCCAGCAGCTTACAGGGCCCCTCTGGAAACACCATATATTTT. The rearrangement uses TRBV7-2 and TRBJ1-3, with D maybe TRBD1 (5 bases). Trimming left V 2 bases short and J 0 bases short, with 8 bases between. This CDR3 has 15 residues. Germline V gene sequence: CDR1 SGHTA, CDR2 FQGNSA.

This clonotype was counted only a few times. The V and J genes are TRBV20-1 and TRBJ1-2, with 8 bases aligning to TRBD1. The CDR3 runs to 12 residues. V was pared by 4 bases and J by 8 bases, with 6 bases of the junction left unmatched. Germline lookup yields CDR1 DFQATT and CDR2 SNEGSKA (reference sequence). This CDR3 reads CSATGDRPGYTF. The DNA for the CDR3 is TGCAGTGCTACTGGGGACAGGCCCGGCTACACCTTC.

The chain joins TRBV24-1 to TRBJ2-3; D is perhaps TRBD1 or TRBD2 (5 bases each). The CDR3 totals 14 residues. CDR1 and CDR2 (germline): KGHDR, SFDVKD. Deletions cut 6 bases from V and 6 bases from J, with 15 bases between. CDR3 in amino acids: CATSPGRGDDTQYF. In DNA form, the CDR3 reads TGTGCCACCAGTCCGGGACGAGGGGATGATACGCAGTATTTT.

The chain recombines TRBV20-1 with TRBJ2-1; TRBD2 aligns across 8 bases. This CDR3 spans 16 amino acids. Trimming cost V 4 bases and J 3 bases; bases outside gene matches: 11. The germline CDR1 and CDR2 sequences are DFQATT and SNEGSKA (reference sequence). CDR3 sequence reads: CSATREGPTIYNEQFF. DNA for the CDR3: TGCAGTGCTACCCGGGAGGGGCCCACGATCTACAATGAGCAGTTCTTC.

This clonotype was seen a few times. The chain combines TRBV20-1 with TRBJ2-2; D not certain. Germline V gives CDR1 DFQATT, CDR2 SNEGSKA (reference sequence). V shed 5 bases and J shed 2 bases, with 12 bases lying between them. CDR3 length equals 14 residues. CDR3 nucleotide sequence: TGCAGTGCTTTTGACAACCTTAACACCGGGGAGCTGTTTTTT. Translation gives CSAFDNLNTGELFF.

The chain links TRBV7-2 to TRBJ2-1; D is unclear. V was clipped by 1 base and J by 4 bases, with 11 bases between them. Per germline, CDR1 SGHTA and CDR2 FQGNSA. The length of the CDR3 is 15 residues. CDR3 nucleotide sequence: TGTGCCAGCAGCTTAGAAGCGCCCGTATACAATGAGCAGTTCTTC. As protein: CASSLEAPVYNEQFF. The full variable domain, with the rest looked up from reference TRBV7-2 and TRBJ2-1, is GAGVSQSPSNKVTEKGKDVELRCDPISGHTALYWYRQSLGQGLEFLIYFQGNSAPDKSGLPSDRFSAERTGGSVSTLTIQRTQQEDSAVYLCASSLEAPVYNEQFFGPGTRLTVL.

This chain joins TRBV18 and TRBJ2-5, with D possibly called TRBD1 or TRBD2 (5 bases each). The V end was cut by 1 base, the J end by 2 bases, with 14 bases between. The germline CDR1 and CDR2 sequences are KGHSH and LQKENI. The CDR3 consists of 16 residues. The CDR3 DNA sequence: TGTGCCAGCTCACCACGGAGGCAAGGGGTACAAGAGACCCAGTACTTC. It codes for CASSPRRQGVQETQYF.

The chain couples TRBV28 to TRBJ2-7, with D possibly TRBD1 on 6 matching bases. The V and J ends lost 5 bases and 6 bases respectively, with 20 bases between them. Germline CDR1 is MDHEN and CDR2 is SYDVKM. CDR3 size: 15 residues. This CDR3 is CASSRTGTKKGEQYF. The CDR3 bases are TGTGCCAGCAGTCGAACCGGGACAAAGAAGGGCGAGCAGTACTTC.

V gene TRBV20-1 combines with J gene TRBJ1-1; D might be TRBD1 (5 bases). V was cut by 2 bases and J by 4 bases, with 23 bases left in between. In germline, CDR1 is DFQATT, CDR2 SNEGSKA (reference sequence). CDR3 length: 17 amino acids. The DNA of the CDR3 is TGCAGTGCTAGACTCATTCGCCGGGGCAGGGTAGCCACTGAAGCTTTCTTT. It codes for CSARLIRRGRVATEAFF.

The chain carries TRBV2 and TRBJ2-2, with D unclear. Looked up from germline, CDR1 is SNHLY and CDR2 is FYNNEI. Between the trimmed V and J ends, which lost 5 bases and 5 bases, there was a span of 12 bases. This CDR3 region has 14 residues. The CDR3: CASSFNQETGELFF. For the CDR3, the DNA is TGTGCCAGCAGTTTTAACCAGGAGACCGGGGAGCTGTTTTTT.

The rearrangement joins TRBV5-1 to TRBJ2-5; TRBD2 matches 8 bases. After removal of 3 bases from V and 3 bases from J, the junction contained 16 bases not matched to a gene. The length of the CDR3 is 18 residues. CDR1 and CDR2 from the germline V gene are SGHRS and YFSETQ. CDR3 amino acids: CASSSTPPGTRLKETQYF. The DNA of the CDR3 is TGCGCCAGCAGCTCGACACCCCCGGGGACTAGACTCAAAGAGACCCAGTACTTC.